The 20 T cell receptor beta chains below come from one sample, sequenced in a study of T-cell reconstitution after alpha-beta-depleted transplantation in children. The authors prepared the TCRbeta library with unique molecular identifiers. TCRdb itself ran the PCR reads through MiXCR, one entry per CDR3 protein. The table shows 550,000 to 600,000 distinct CDR3 sequences, with 23% occurring only once. The sample consisted of PBMCs, mostly from graft donor cells, taken 360 days after TCRalphabeta/CD19-depleted stem cell transplant. All receptors come from a boy in the first two years of life who had a stem cell transplant for acute myeloid leukemia, so the T cells may come from the graft donor.

This chain joins TRBV4-1 and TRBJ2-7, with 7 positions matching TRBD2. CDR3 length equals 15 residues. Germline-derived CDR1 and CDR2 are MGHRA and YSYEKL. After removal of 4 bases from V and 2 bases from J, the junction contained 8 bases not matched to a gene. In nucleotides, the CDR3 is TGCGCCAGCAGCCCTCCCGGGGGGATGACCTACGAGCAGTACTTC. This codes for CASSPPGGMTYEQYF.

The chain recombines TRBV29-1 with TRBJ2-3, with D perhaps TRBD2 (5 bases). CDR1 is SQVTM, CDR2 ANQGSEA, per germline. V shed 4 bases and J shed 2 bases, with 16 bases lying between them. The CDR3 sequence is 15 residues long. In DNA form, the CDR3 reads TGCAGCGTTGTTATGTGGAGAGGGCCCACAGATACGCAGTATTTT. Encoded protein: CSVVMWRGPTDTQYF.

This clonotype was seen repeatedly, ten times or more. The chain uses TRBV4-3 and TRBJ1-3; D unresolved. Germline V gene data show CDR1 as LGHNA and CDR2 as YSLEER. The V end lost 0 bases, the J end lost 8 bases, and 11 bases lay between the germline ends. The CDR3 is 14 amino acids. The CDR3 region is CASSQEGIGDTIYF. DNA for the CDR3: TGCGCCAGCAGCCAAGAAGGGATCGGCGACACCATATATTTT.

This clonotype was recorded at least ten times. V is TRBV20-1 and J is TRBJ2-3; TRBD2 is a possible D gene (6 bases). Germline loops: CDR1 DFQATT, CDR2 SNEGSKA (reference sequence). Trimming shortened V by 8 bases and J by 1 base, and 13 bases separated the two germline ends. There are 13 residues in the CDR3. This CDR3 is CSNGEAGTDTQYF. In DNA form, the CDR3 reads TGCAGTAACGGGGAGGCGGGCACAGATACGCAGTATTTT.

This clonotype was picked up many times. This chain uses TRBV7-2 with TRBJ1-2; TRBD1 matches 10 bases. V lost 3 bases and J lost 0; bases outside the gene matches: 4. Per the germline V gene, CDR1 is SGHTA and CDR2 is FQGNSA. The CDR3 extends over 16 amino acids. CDR3 DNA: TGTGCCAGCAGCTTGACAGGGGGCGGCCCTAACTATGGCTACACCTTC. It encodes CASSLTGGGPNYGYTF.

This clonotype showed up just a few times. The chain joins TRBV12-3 or TRBV12-4 to TRBJ2-1; a weak D match, TRBD2 (6 bases). V was trimmed by 6 bases and J by 2 bases, leaving 14 bases between them. The CDR3 has 15 residues. The CDR3 loop reads CASRNGGSPYNEQFF. In DNA, the CDR3 is TGTGCCAGCAGGAACGGGGGATCCCCCTACAATGAGCAGTTCTTC.

The V call is TRBV6-5, the J call TRBJ2-1; a weak D match, TRBD2 (6 bases). V was shortened by 4 bases and J by 6 bases, with 10 bases between the two germline ends. There are 13 residues in the CDR3. Germline CDR1 reads MNHEY; CDR2 reads SVGAGI. DNA of the CDR3: TGTGCCAGCAGTTGGGGGGTGGGCAATGAGCAGTTCTTC. Translation: CASSWGVGNEQFF.

In nucleotides, the CDR3 is TGCAGTGCGGGACGGATTAGCAATCAGCCCCAGCATTTT. Translating it yields CSAGRISNQPQHF. This chain uses TRBV20-1 with TRBJ1-5, with a tentative D call TRBD1 (5 bases). Germline-derived CDR1 and CDR2 are DFQATT and SNEGSKA (reference sequence). Trimming took off 6 bases at V and 0 bases at J, with 9 bases between the two ends. The CDR3 is 13 residues long.

This clonotype was detected only a few times. The chain couples TRBV20-1 to TRBJ2-7, with 11 nucleotides matching TRBD1. Germline-derived CDR1 and CDR2 are DFQATT and SNEGSKA (reference sequence). V lost 7 bases, J lost 0 bases, and 11 bases stayed unmatched. This CDR3 contains 16 residues. The CDR3 bases are TGCAGTGTTCACGGACAGGGGGCCCCCGGCTCCTACGAGCAGTACTTC. Its protein is CSVHGQGAPGSYEQYF.

This clonotype was recorded at least ten times. This sequence joins TRBV20-1 and TRBJ2-1; 7 bases map to TRBD2. Unmatched junction bases numbered 11, after V lost 2 bases and J lost 1 base. Germline V gene lookup returns CDR1 DFQATT and CDR2 SNEGSKA (reference sequence). This CDR3 is 17 amino acids long. CDR3 sequence reads: CSARRGKGGGSYNEQFF. The CDR3 region has the DNA TGCAGTGCTAGACGGGGAAAAGGCGGGGGATCCTACAATGAGCAGTTCTTC.

The J gene is TRBJ2-5, the V gene TRBV7-2; D might be TRBD2 (6 bases). The germline CDR1 and CDR2 sequences are SGHTA and FQGNSA. This CDR3 spans 15 amino acids. Trimming pared 7 bases from V and 6 bases from J, leaving 21 bases between. The CDR3 reads CASTLFVSGAKTQYF. CDR3 DNA: TGTGCCAGCACCCTCTTTGTATCGGGAGCGAAGACCCAGTACTTC.

This clonotype was seen ten or more times. V and J are TRBV11-2 and TRBJ2-3, with unresolved D. Trimming removed 7 bases from V and 1 base from J, with 15 bases in between. The CDR3 sequence is 15 residues long. From germline, CDR1 is SGHAT and CDR2 FQNNGV. In DNA form, the CDR3 reads TGTGCCAGCATGAGGAGTGTTCCCGGCACAGATACGCAGTATTTT. Residues: CASMRSVPGTDTQYF.

In its sample, this clonotype was seen many times. The chain recombines TRBV5-1 with TRBJ2-1; D not certain. From germline, CDR1 is SGHRS and CDR2 YFSETQ. Trimming cost V 2 bases and J 8 bases, with 5 bases left between them. The CDR3 is made up of 11 amino acids. Written as DNA, the CDR3 is TGCGCCAGCAGCTTCGTAGATGAGCAGTTCTTC. The encoded protein is CASSFVDEQFF. The variable domain in full, completed from reference TRBV5-1 and TRBJ2-1, reads KAGVTQTPRYLIKTRGQQVTLSCSPISGHRSVSWYQQTPGQGLQFLFEYFSETQRNKGNFPGRFSGRQFSNSRSEMNVSTLELGDSALYLCASSFVDEQFFGPGTRLTVL.

This clonotype is a singleton in its sample. This chain connects TRBV5-1 to TRBJ1-1; 9 bases are a match to TRBD1. This CDR3 has 14 residues. V was pared by 3 bases and J by 4 bases, with 4 bases of the junction left unmatched. Per the germline V gene, CDR1 is SGHRS and CDR2 is YFSETQ. CDR3 bases: TGCGCCAGCAGCTCAGGGGACAGGGCCACTGAAGCTTTCTTT. Protein: CASSSGDRATEAFF.

The V and J genes are TRBV20-1 and TRBJ1-2; 8 positions agree with TRBD1. J was trimmed by 0 bases and V by 0 bases; bases with no gene match: 12. This CDR3 is built from 18 residues. Germline V gene data show CDR1 as DFQATT and CDR2 as SNEGSKA (reference sequence). CDR3 nucleotides: TGCAGTGCTAGAGAGAACAGGGGGGCGCCTAAAGCTAACTATGGCTACACCTTC. Protein sequence: CSARENRGAPKANYGYTF.

CDR3 in DNA: TGTGCCACCAGTGATTTGAGCCCAACGCCGGGACTAGACTCCCATGAGCAGTTCTTC. Translated, it gives CATSDLSPTPGLDSHEQFF. This chain links TRBV24-1 with TRBJ2-1; TRBD2 agrees at 8 bases. Germline assignment: CDR1 KGHDR and CDR2 SFDVKD. The CDR3 is 19 amino acids. After removal of 0 bases from V and 8 bases from J, the junction contained 17 bases not matched to a gene.

As to this clonotype: This may arise from a read error, as a much more abundant clone is one base away. This chain uses TRBV11-1 with TRBJ1-1; 8 nucleotides line up with TRBD1. The J segment lost 4 bases and the V segment lost 5 bases, leaving 6 bases of the junction unmatched. Germline V gene data show CDR1 as SGHAT and CDR2 as FQDESV (reference sequence). This CDR3 has 14 amino acids. DNA of the CDR3: TGTGCCAGCAGCGTTGAGACAGGGGTCACTGAAGCTTTCTTT. Protein sequence: CASSVETGVTEAFF.

The chain carries TRBV10-2 and TRBJ2-7, with 10 bases matching TRBD2. Per the germline V gene, CDR1 is WSHSY and CDR2 is SAAADI. The CDR3 runs to 16 residues. Trimming removed 5 bases from V and 3 bases from J; junction bases left unmatched: 10. The CDR3 DNA is TGCGCCAGCAGTAGGGGTACTAGCGGGACCTTCTACGAGCAGTACGTC. Amino acids: CASSRGTSGTFYEQYV.

The V gene is TRBV29-1, the J gene TRBJ2-3; maybe TRBD1 (6 bases). CDR3 length: 11 residues. Germline lookup yields CDR1 SQVTM and CDR2 ANQGSEA. Trimming stripped 3 bases from V and 11 bases from J, with 12 bases between. The CDR3 loop is CSVDIRGRQYF. CDR3 coding DNA: TGCAGCGTTGATATAAGGGGGAGGCAGTATTTT.

This clonotype was seen more than once but under ten times. V is TRBV7-8 and J is TRBJ2-2; tentative D call: TRBD1 (6 bases). The CDR3 loop spans 14 amino acids. Germline V CDR1 and CDR2: SGHVS, FQNEAQ. Trimming cost V 5 bases and J 6 bases, with 13 bases left between them. CDR3 protein: CASSATQGSGELFF. CDR3 sequence (DNA): TGTGCCAGCAGCGCGACCCAGGGGTCCGGGGAGCTGTTTTTT. Using reference TRBV7-8 and TRBJ2-2 for the parts outside the CDR3, the full variable domain is GAGVSQSPRYKVAKRGQDVALRCDPISGHVSLFWYQQALGQGPEFLTYFQNEAQLDKSGLPSDRFFAERPEGSVSTLKIQRTQQEDSAVYLCASSATQGSGELFFGEGSRLTVL.